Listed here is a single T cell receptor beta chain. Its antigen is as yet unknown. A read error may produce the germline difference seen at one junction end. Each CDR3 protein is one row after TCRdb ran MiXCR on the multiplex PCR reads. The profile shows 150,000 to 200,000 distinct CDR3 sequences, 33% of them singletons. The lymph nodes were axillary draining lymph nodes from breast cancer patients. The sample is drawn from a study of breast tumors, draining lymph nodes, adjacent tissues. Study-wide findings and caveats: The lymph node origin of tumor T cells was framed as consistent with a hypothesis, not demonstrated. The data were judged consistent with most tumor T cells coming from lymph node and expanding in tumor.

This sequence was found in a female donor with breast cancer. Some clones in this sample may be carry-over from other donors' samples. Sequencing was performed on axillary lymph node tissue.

The CDR3 reads CATSGINEQLF. In nucleotides, the CDR3 is TGTGCCACCAGTGGTATCAATGAGCAGCTCTTC. J is TRBJ2-1 and V is TRBV6-4; D unresolved. The CDR3 spans 11 residues. The germline V gene encodes CDR1 MRHNA and CDR2 SNTAGT.